Here is one T cell receptor (beta chain) with its context. The antigen this receptor binds is unknown. No clone much larger than this one lies a single base away; base qualities are absent. The cohort comprised fewer than 750 healthy bone marrow donors. At the time of sampling, every cohort member was nominally healthy, though immune exposures that went unrecorded were likely present. The donor tested CMV seronegative, placing the donor among the 350 to 400 seronegative members of the cohort. Every donor gave a peripheral blood sample, and the peripheral blood mononuclear cells from that sample were used for TCR beta sequencing. The Qiagen DNeasy Blood Extraction Kit was used to extract genomic DNA from the blood cell samples. The library was made by the immunoSEQ multiplex PCR assay. For the multiplex PCR, a mixture combining 60 forward primers for TCR Vbeta segments and 13 reverse primers for TCR Jbeta segments was used. A multiplex PCR assay on genomic DNA amplified the CDR3 region of rearranged TCR beta genes. On the Illumina HiSeq System, the amplified TCR beta libraries were sequenced as 87-base-pair reads. As for the authors' bioinformatics: In a later analysis, 80 million or so unique TCR beta chains were counted across the 500 to 850 repertoires, and roughly 10 million of these chains were shared by at least two donors. To remove PCR and sequencing errors, raw reads were error-corrected and collapsed into unique sequences using a nearest-neighbor algorithm that merged closely related sequences. CDR3 sequences were aligned to IMGT reference sequences to assign V, D and J gene segments. For a sequence to be retained, a match of at least six nucleotides to both a V gene segment and a J gene segment was required. A rearrangement counted as productive if the CDR3 had no stop codons and remained in frame with V and J, and every other rearrangement counted as non-productive. CDR3 was defined by IMGT convention, running from the second conserved V-encoded cysteine to the conserved J-encoded phenylalanine. In an earlier analysis of roughly 610 of the donors, sequences lacking an unambiguous match to a single V gene segment were excluded. In an earlier analysis of a few hundred of the donors, a V segment was called functional when productive rearrangements were above 56.7%, and segregating when the standard deviation between donors exceeded 5%. A statistical classification framework was developed to diagnose cytomegalovirus status using the catalog of TCR beta chain sequences. In a later analysis, V and J genes were assigned by comparing TCR nucleotide sequences against IMGT/GENE-DB human TR gene sequences. In a later analysis, CDR3 sequences and most-parsimonious VDJ recombination scenarios were assigned using the TCRdist pipeline. A later analysis defined each TCR beta chain by its CDR3 amino acid sequence plus V-gene family, and excluded reads lacking a unique V-gene family. As a way to deal with suspected cross-contamination and a sequencing artifact, a later analysis dropped roughly 620 nucleotide sequences that were highly shared and had low generation probability. In a later analysis, a clonal expansion index was calculated for each public chain from normalized within-repertoire ranks of inferred template counts. In a later analysis, generation probabilities were computed with a VDJ recombination model fitted to out-of-frame rearrangements, and the resulting probabilities were checked against IGoR. A later analysis scored TCR-TCR, TCR-HLA and TCR-CMV co-occurrence with hypergeometric tests, applying a repertoire-size bias correction to TCR pairs. In a later analysis, false discovery rates were estimated by permuting HLA or CMV assignments 20 times. In a later analysis, co-occurring TCRs were grouped using DBSCAN, with TCRdist sequence similarity added in when clustering inside HLA-allele-positive subsets. For co-occurrence clustering, repertoires with fewer than 30,000 or more than 120,000 public chains were excluded, along with four to six repertoires with anomalous nucleotide sharing. In TCRdb, the immuneACCESS table is reduced to in-frame sequences with V and J assigned. These tables do not hold every clone; where another copy was compared, an unresolved V gene accounts for under half, and the others remain unexplained. That table is the source of V, J and clone size, and D and trimming were worked out from the DNA. For this sample there are 150,000 to 250,000 clones; about 79% appear just once. Clones ranked in the top ten supply 0.08% to 0.1% of the sample.

The data belong to a study of cytomegalovirus exposure and HLA in healthy donors (dated by TCRdb to 2015 to 2018). In the study overall: An earlier analysis of 587 of the donors reported 250 to 350 Gb of sequence data and 117 million unique TCR beta sequences from about 200 million T cells. Donor age, sex, ethnicity and CMV serostatus were compiled alongside the repertoire data. Typing coverage varied by locus: about 629-630 donors for A, B, C, DRB1 and DQB1; roughly 560 for DQA1; around 610 for DPA1; fewer than 480 for DPB1. The study combined high-throughput TCR immunosequencing, statistical association of individual TCRs with disease status, and machine learning to predict cytomegalovirus infection status. The study was designed to test whether signatures of past pathogen exposure could be identified by cataloging public T cell receptors. Using immunosequencing, the study profiled T cell repertoires from 500 to 800 subjects and related those repertoires to cytomegalovirus serostatus. About 280 gigabases of sequencing data and approximately 93 million unique TCR sequences were included in an early release covering about 700 HLA-typed donors. A later genetic analysis took genome-wide SNP genotypes for 398 of the 666 donors and used that subset as a discovery cohort. A later analysis re-analyzed previously published TCR beta repertoires from roughly 690 donors and added high-resolution HLA genotyping to study TCR occurrence patterns. To decide whether each TCR beta V gene segment behaved as functional or pseudogenic, an earlier analysis of nearly 600 of the donors relied on high-throughput TCR beta sequencing. Among the roughly 370 genotyped donors, around 79% belonged to the genetic ancestry cluster associated with self-reported Caucasian donors. Both class I and class II loci were covered by HLA typing, at four-digit resolution. Every repertoire in the discovery cohort had been generated on one and the same sequencing platform. In addition to the first cohort of 666 subjects, a separate validation cohort of 130 or so different subjects was used. A few DR-DQ haplotypes were handled as single units for association and clustering because linkage in the cohort was strong. Across some 400 genotyped donors of the cohort, an average of 235,054 unique TCR beta nucleotide sequences per donor were sequenced, and approximately 17% of those sequences were non-productive. Rather than drawing on any new phenotypic data, the later analysis identified candidate immune exposures from TCR beta sequences and the way those sequences occurred across donors. Results and caveats for the whole study, not just this receptor: Because HLA typing was unavailable for some donors at each locus, only the typed subset was used in association tests. Three of the identified cytomegalovirus-associated TCR beta chains were confirmed in vitro to be specific for cytomegalovirus antigens. Some IMGT-functional V segments, including TRBV6-2 and TRBV6-3, could not be distinguished by the 87-base-pair reads and were therefore excluded. CMV serostatus was the only immune exposure information available for the cohort. Across donors, most TCR sequences were observed very rarely, whereas some public TCRs were present in many individuals. An association between a missense DCLRE1C variant and V-gene and J-gene trimming of TCR beta chains was found in a later genetic analysis and replicated in an independent cohort. The sequencing pipeline was judged likely to have produced a cluster of highly shared sequence variants as a technical artifact. When HLA alleles, especially DR and DQ, strongly co-occurred, attributing TCR associations to individual alleles was difficult. A further reported finding was that TCR beta sequences accurately predicted the HLA-A and HLA-B alleles for most subjects in the first cohort. The cohort was sequenced for TCR beta chains only, and without alpha or paired-chain data the features that could be detected were limited. The earlier analysis of approximately 590 of the donors excluded roughly 16 rarely observed V segments, including chromosome 9 orphons, because counts were too low. According to a later genetic analysis, donors in an Asian-associated ancestry cluster had fewer N-insertions in productive TCRs than the roughly 660-donor mean. A later analysis associated 16,951 TCR beta sequences with specific HLA alleles at a false discovery rate of 0.05. The authors suggested that the approach could potentially be generalized to other disease states and immunological phenotypes. An earlier analysis of 450 to 750 of the donors showed that most TCR beta V segments appeared in productive rearrangements either about 87% or about 30% of the time, which broadly matched IMGT annotations. A later analysis found that TCR association rates varied across HLA loci, with DRB1 alleles showing the most associated TCRs and HLA-C alleles the fewest. A later analysis found that HLA-associated TCR beta chains were more clonally expanded and had lower generation probabilities than equally common non-associated chains. The study gave a list of more than 150 TCR beta chains associated with cytomegalovirus. Cytomegalovirus status was reported to be diagnosed by the classifier with high specificity and sensitivity in both the original and validation cohorts. A later analysis reported that several top co-occurrence clusters appeared linked to parvovirus B19, influenza, CMV and Epstein-Barr virus. A later analysis found that most CMV-associated TCR beta chains appeared HLA-restricted, with HLA associations seemingly driven largely by CMV exposure. Linkage disequilibrium might explain the correlated functional status among segregating V segments, but an unknown experimental factor could not be ruled out. The presence/absence analyses assumed that sequencing depth was roughly uniform across donors, and that assumption may not be true.

From its cysteine to its phenylalanine, the CDR3 spans 16 amino acids. Just the 48-base CDR3 DNA is kept, in frame starting at base 1. V and J are truncated by 5 bases and 0 bases respectively, leaving an intervening sequence of 14 bases. Based on the germline V gene (reference sequence), the CDR1 and CDR2 sequences are SEHNR and FQNEAQ. Source material: PBMCs. The rearrangement joined TRBV7-9 to TRBJ1-3, with the D gene call left open. This TCR came from a boy aged 2 to 10 in good health and CMV-seronegative. This receptor carries the CDR3 CASSLRRGPSGNTIYF. The nucleotides are TGTGCCAGCAGCCTGCGCCGGGGTCCCTCTGGAAACACCATATATTTT.